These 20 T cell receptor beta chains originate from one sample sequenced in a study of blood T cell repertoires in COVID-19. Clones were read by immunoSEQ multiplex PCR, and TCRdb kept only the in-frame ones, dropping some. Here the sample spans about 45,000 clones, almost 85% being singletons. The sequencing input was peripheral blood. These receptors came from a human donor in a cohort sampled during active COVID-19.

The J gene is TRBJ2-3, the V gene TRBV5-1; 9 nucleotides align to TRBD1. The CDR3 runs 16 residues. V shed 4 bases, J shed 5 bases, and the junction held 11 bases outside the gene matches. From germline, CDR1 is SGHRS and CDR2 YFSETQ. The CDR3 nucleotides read TGCGCCAGCAGCGTAACAGGGGGCGATATGGGAGATACGCAGTATTTT. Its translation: CASSVTGGDMGDTQYF.

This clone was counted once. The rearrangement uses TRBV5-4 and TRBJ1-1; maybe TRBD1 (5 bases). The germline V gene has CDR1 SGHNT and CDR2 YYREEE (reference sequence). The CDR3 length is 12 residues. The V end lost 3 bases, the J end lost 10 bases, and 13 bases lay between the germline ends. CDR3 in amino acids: CASSWDGSGAFF. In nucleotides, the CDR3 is TGTGCCAGCAGCTGGGACGGGAGTGGAGCTTTCTTT. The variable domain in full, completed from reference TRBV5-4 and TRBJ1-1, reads ETGVTQSPTHLIKTRGQQVTLRCSSQSGHNTVSWYQQALGQGPQFIFQYYREEENGRGNFPPRFSGLQFPNYSSELNVNALELDDSALYLCASSWDGSGAFFGQGTRLTVV.

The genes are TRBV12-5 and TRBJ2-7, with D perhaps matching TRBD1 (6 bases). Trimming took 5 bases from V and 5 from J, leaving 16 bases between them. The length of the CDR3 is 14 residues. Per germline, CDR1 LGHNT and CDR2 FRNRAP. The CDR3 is CASGGGQGNHEQYF. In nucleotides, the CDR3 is TGTGCTAGTGGTGGGGGCCAGGGCAACCACGAGCAGTACTTC.

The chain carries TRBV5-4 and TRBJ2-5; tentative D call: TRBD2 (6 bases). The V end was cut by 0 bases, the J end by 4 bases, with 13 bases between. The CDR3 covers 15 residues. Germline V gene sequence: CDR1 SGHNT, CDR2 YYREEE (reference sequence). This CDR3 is CASSLEEGRRETQYF. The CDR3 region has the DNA TGTGCCAGCAGCTTGGAGGAGGGTAGGAGAGAGACCCAGTACTTC.

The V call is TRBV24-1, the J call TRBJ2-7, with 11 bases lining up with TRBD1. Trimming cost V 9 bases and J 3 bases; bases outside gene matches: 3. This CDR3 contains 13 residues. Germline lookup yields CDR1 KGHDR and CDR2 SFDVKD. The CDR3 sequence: CATGGQGDYEQYF. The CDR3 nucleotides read TGTGCCACCGGGGGACAGGGGGACTACGAGCAGTACTTC.

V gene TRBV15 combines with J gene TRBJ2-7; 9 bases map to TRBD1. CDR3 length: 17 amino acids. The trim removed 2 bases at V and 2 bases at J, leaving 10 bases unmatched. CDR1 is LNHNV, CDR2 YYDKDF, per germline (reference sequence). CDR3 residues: CATSRSRTGGGPYEQYF. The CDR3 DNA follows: TGTGCCACCAGCAGATCTAGAACAGGGGGCGGCCCCTACGAGCAGTACTTC.

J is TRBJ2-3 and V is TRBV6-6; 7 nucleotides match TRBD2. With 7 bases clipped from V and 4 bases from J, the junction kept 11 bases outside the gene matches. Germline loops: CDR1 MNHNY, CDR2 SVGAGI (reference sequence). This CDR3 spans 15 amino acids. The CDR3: CASKRDGTVADTQYF. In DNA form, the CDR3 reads TGTGCCAGCAAGCGGGACGGGACCGTAGCAGATACGCAGTATTTT.

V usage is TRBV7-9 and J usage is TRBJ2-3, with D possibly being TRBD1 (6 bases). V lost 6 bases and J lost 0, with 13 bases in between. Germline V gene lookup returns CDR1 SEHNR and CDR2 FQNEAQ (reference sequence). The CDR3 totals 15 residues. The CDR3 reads CASREYRESTDTQYF. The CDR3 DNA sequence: TGTGCCAGCAGGGAATACAGGGAAAGCACAGATACGCAGTATTTT.

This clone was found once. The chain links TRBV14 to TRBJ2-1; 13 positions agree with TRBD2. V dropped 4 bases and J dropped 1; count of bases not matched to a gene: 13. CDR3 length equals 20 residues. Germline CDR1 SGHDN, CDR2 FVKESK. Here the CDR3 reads CASSRTSGRRTIASYNEQFF. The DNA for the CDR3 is TGTGCCAGCAGCCGGACTAGCGGGAGACGCACCATCGCTTCCTACAATGAGCAGTTCTTC. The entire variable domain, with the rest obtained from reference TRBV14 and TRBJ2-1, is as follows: EAGVTQFPSHSVIEKGQTVTLRCDPISGHDNLYWYRRVMGKEIKFLLHFVKESKQDESGMPNNRFLAERTGGTYSTLKVQPAELEDSGVYFCASSRTSGRRTIASYNEQFFGPGTRLTVL.

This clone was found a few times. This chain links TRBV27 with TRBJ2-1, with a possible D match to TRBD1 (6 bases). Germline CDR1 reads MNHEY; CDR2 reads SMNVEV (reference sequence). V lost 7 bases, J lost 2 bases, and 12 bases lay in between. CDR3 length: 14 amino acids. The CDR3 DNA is TGTGCCAGCACCCGGGACACCACCTACAATGAGCAGTTCTTC. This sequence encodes CASTRDTTYNEQFF.

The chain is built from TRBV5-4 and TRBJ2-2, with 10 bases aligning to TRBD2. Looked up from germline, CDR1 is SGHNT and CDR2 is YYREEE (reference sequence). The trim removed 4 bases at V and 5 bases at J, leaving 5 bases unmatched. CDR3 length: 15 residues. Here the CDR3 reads CASSPAGGSTGELFF. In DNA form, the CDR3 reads TGTGCCAGCAGCCCAGCGGGAGGGTCGACCGGGGAGCTGTTTTTT. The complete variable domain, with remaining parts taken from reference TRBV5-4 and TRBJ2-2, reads ETGVTQSPTHLIKTRGQQVTLRCSSQSGHNTVSWYQQALGQGPQFIFQYYREEENGRGNFPPRFSGLQFPNYSSELNVNALELDDSALYLCASSPAGGSTGELFFGEGSRLTVL.

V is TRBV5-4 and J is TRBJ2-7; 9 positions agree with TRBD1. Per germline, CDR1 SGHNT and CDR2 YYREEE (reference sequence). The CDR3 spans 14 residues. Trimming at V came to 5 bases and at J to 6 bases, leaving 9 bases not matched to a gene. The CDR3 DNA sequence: TGTGCCAGCAGTAGGGACAGGGAGACCCCCGAGCAGTACTTC. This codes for CASSRDRETPEQYF. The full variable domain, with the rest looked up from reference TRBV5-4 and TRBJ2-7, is ETGVTQSPTHLIKTRGQQVTLRCSSQSGHNTVSWYQQALGQGPQFIFQYYREEENGRGNFPPRFSGLQFPNYSSELNVNALELDDSALYLCASSRDRETPEQYFGPGTRLTVT.

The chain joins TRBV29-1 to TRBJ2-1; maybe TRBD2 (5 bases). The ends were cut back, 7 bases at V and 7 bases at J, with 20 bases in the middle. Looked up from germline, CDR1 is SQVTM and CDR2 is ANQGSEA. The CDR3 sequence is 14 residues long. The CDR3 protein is CSAGNTASGNEQFF. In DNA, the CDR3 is TGCAGCGCCGGGAATACGGCCTCGGGTAATGAGCAGTTCTTC.

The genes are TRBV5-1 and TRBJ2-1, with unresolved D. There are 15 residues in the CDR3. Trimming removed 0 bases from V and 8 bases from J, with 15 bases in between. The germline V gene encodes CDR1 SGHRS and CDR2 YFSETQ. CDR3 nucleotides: TGCGCCAGCAGCTTGGCCCCCCCTAAGAGCGATGAGCAGTTCTTC. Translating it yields CASSLAPPKSDEQFF. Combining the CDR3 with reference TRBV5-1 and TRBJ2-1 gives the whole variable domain KAGVTQTPRYLIKTRGQQVTLSCSPISGHRSVSWYQQTPGQGLQFLFEYFSETQRNKGNFPGRFSGRQFSNSRSEMNVSTLELGDSALYLCASSLAPPKSDEQFFGPGTRLTVL.

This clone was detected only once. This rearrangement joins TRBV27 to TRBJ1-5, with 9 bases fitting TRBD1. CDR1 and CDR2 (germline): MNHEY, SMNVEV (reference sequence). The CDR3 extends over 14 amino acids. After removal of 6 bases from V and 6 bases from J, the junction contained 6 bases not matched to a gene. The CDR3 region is CASRGTGITQPQHF. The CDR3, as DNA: TGTGCCAGCAGGGGGACAGGGATTACTCAGCCCCAGCATTTT.

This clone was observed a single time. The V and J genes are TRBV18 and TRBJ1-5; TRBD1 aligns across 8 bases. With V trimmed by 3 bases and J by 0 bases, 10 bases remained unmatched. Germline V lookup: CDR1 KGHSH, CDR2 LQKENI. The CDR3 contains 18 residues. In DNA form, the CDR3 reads TGTGCCAGCTCACCTAGTCAGGGGGCCTATGATAGCAATCAGCCCCAGCATTTT. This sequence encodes CASSPSQGAYDSNQPQHF.

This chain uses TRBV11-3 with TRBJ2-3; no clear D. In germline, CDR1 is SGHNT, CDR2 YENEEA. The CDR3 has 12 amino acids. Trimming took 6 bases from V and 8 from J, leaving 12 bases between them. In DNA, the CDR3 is TGTGCCAGCAGTAGTACTTACGGTACGCAGTATTTT. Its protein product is CASSSTYGTQYF.

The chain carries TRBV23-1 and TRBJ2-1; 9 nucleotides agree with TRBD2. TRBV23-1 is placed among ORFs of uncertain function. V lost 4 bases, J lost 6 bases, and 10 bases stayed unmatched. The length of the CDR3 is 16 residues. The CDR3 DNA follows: TGCGCCAGCAGTCCGGCGGGAGGGCCAACTGGCAATGAGCAGTTCTTC. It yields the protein CASSPAGGPTGNEQFF.

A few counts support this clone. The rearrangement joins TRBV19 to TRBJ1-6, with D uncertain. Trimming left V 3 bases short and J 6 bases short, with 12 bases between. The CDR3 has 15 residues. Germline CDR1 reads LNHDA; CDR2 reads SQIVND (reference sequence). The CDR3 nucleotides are TGTGCCAGTAGTATCGCTCAGTTCTCTAATTCACCCCTCCACTTT. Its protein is CASSIAQFSNSPLHF.

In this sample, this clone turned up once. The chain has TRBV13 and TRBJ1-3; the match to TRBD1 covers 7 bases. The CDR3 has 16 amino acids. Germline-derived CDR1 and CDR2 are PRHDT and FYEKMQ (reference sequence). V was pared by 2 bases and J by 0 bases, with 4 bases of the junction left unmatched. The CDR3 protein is CASSLRDRASGNTIYF. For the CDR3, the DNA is TGTGCCAGCAGCTTACGAGACAGGGCCTCTGGAAACACCATATATTTT.